This passage covers 21 T cell receptor beta chains from one sample sequenced in a study of T cell repertoires in cytomegalovirus infection. No antigen has been identified for these receptors. TCRdb reprocessed the reads via MiXCR and lists one record per CDR3 protein. The sample contains 200,000 to 250,000 distinct CDR3 sequences, roughly 34% of which appear only once. The source was CD8+ T cells from cultured PBMCs, collected from culture after CMV antigen stimulation. These receptor sequences come from a human donor in good health (CMV status not recorded). Some clones in this sample may be carry-over from other donors' samples.

The sample holds a few counts of this clonotype. The rearrangement links TRBV12-5 to TRBJ2-3; D is uncertain. The germline CDR1 and CDR2 sequences are LGHNT and FRNRAP. This CDR3 spans 15 amino acids. Trimming took 2 bases from V and 4 from J, leaving 13 bases between them. This CDR3 reads CASGLTSYGADTQYF. The DNA of the CDR3 is TGTGCTAGTGGTTTGACCTCCTACGGAGCAGATACGCAGTATTTT.

The genes are TRBV7-9 and TRBJ1-2, with D possibly being TRBD1 (6 bases). V was trimmed by 2 bases and J by 1 base, leaving 11 bases between them. The germline V gene encodes CDR1 SEHNR and CDR2 FQNEAQ (reference sequence). The CDR3 is 15 residues long. CDR3 sequence reads: CASSLSSGVNYGYTF. The CDR3 coding sequence is TGTGCCAGCAGCTTATCCTCAGGGGTTAACTATGGCTACACCTTC.

This chain uses TRBV27 with TRBJ1-2, with TRBD1 identical over 7 bases. CDR1 and CDR2 (germline): MNHEY, SMNVEV (reference sequence). The CDR3 consists of 12 residues. The J segment lost 6 bases and the V segment lost 7 bases, leaving 5 bases of the junction unmatched. The chain's CDR3 is CASKRGLDGYTF. CDR3 nucleotides: TGTGCCAGCAAGAGGGGGCTGGATGGCTACACCTTC.

The chain uses TRBV27 and TRBJ1-6, with 7 nucleotides matching TRBD1. CDR3 size: 16 residues. Germline loops: CDR1 MNHEY, CDR2 SMNVEV (reference sequence). After removal of 2 bases from V and 7 bases from J, the junction contained 8 bases not matched to a gene. The CDR3 reads CASSLEADRLNSPLHF. In DNA, the CDR3 is TGTGCCAGCAGTTTAGAGGCGGACAGGTTAAATTCACCCCTCCACTTT.

This sequence joins TRBV11-3 and TRBJ1-2; D uncertain. The CDR3 runs 14 residues. With 1 base removed from V and 7 bases from J, the gap between germline ends came to 13 bases. Germline V gene sequence: CDR1 SGHNT, CDR2 YENEEA. The CDR3 region has the DNA TGTGCCAGCAGCTTAGTGGCGGCGGCGGGTGGCTACACCTTC. This translates into CASSLVAAAGGYTF.

This clonotype was detected ten times or more. The chain uses TRBV6-6 and TRBJ2-1, with D tentatively TRBD1 (6 bases). The CDR3 spans 17 residues. V lost 0 bases, J lost 0 bases, and 12 bases lay in between. CDR1 is MNHNY and CDR2 is SVGAGI in the germline V gene (reference sequence). CDR3 amino acids: CASSYSPDRLSYNEQFF. The DNA for the CDR3 is TGTGCCAGCAGTTACTCTCCCGACAGGCTCTCCTACAATGAGCAGTTCTTC.

This clonotype has more than one count but fewer than ten. The chain carries TRBV27 and TRBJ2-1, with D perhaps matching TRBD1 (5 bases). Trimming removed 3 bases at V and 6 bases at J, with 9 bases between. Per germline, CDR1 MNHEY and CDR2 SMNVEV (reference sequence). The CDR3 is made up of 13 amino acids. The CDR3 loop reads CASSLDQGNEQFF. The CDR3 coding sequence is TGTGCCAGCAGTTTGGATCAGGGCAATGAGCAGTTCTTC.

This chain uses TRBV11-2 with TRBJ2-1, with TRBD2 identical over 14 bases. The CDR3 extends over 17 amino acids. Trimming cost V 3 bases and J 1 base; bases outside gene matches: 2. Germline-derived CDR1 and CDR2 are SGHAT and FQNNGV. CDR3 protein: CASSFWTSGGSYNEQFF. DNA for the CDR3: TGTGCCAGCAGCTTCTGGACTAGCGGGGGGTCCTACAATGAGCAGTTCTTC. The variable domain in full, with the rest retrieved from reference TRBV11-2 and TRBJ2-1, is EAGVAQSPRYKIIEKRQSVAFWCNPISGHATLYWYQQILGQGPKLLIQFQNNGVVDDSQLPKDRFSAERLKGVDSTLKIQPAKLEDSAVYLCASSFWTSGGSYNEQFFGPGTRLTVL.

In the case of this clonotype: Because the CDR3 is missing its conserved closing phenylalanine or tryptophan, this is likely a read error. The J gene is TRBJ2-3, the V gene TRBV7-4; 7 bases agree with TRBD2. Per the germline V gene, CDR1 is SGHVT and CDR2 is SQSDAQ. V shed 4 bases, J shed 0 bases, and the junction held 7 bases outside the gene matches. The CDR3 loop spans 16 amino acids. Here the CDR3 reads CASSSLAETSTDTQYL. The CDR3 DNA is TGTGCCAGCAGCTCCCTAGCGGAGACTAGCACAGATACGCAGTATTTA.

The chain is built from TRBV7-4 and TRBJ2-1; 10 bases are shared with TRBD2. The CDR3 length is 16 residues. Germline CDR1 and CDR2: SGHVT and SQSDAQ. Trimming took 5 bases from V and 9 from J; bases not matched to a gene: 13. DNA for the CDR3: TGTGCCAGCAGCCCGCTCCTAGCGGGAGAAGGTAGTGAGCAGTTCTTC. It codes for CASSPLLAGEGSEQFF.

V is TRBV7-9 and J is TRBJ1-2, with D maybe TRBD1 (5 bases). The CDR3 loop spans 17 amino acids. The germline gives CDR1 SEHNR, CDR2 FQNEAQ (reference sequence). Trimming left V 3 bases short and J 4 bases short, with 21 bases between. The CDR3: CASSFVVGVTVTYGYTF. The CDR3 nucleotides are TGTGCCAGCAGCTTCGTCGTAGGGGTGACTGTGACCTATGGCTACACCTTC. The full variable domain, its missing parts supplied by reference TRBV7-9 and TRBJ1-2, is DTGVSQNPRHKITKRGQNVTFRCDPISEHNRLYWYRQTLGQGPEFLTYFQNEAQLEKSRLLSDRFSAERPKGSFSTLEIQRTEQGDSAMYLCASSFVVGVTVTYGYTFGSGTRLTVV.

This sequence joins TRBV20-1 and TRBJ2-3, with D possibly TRBD2 on 5 matching bases. The CDR3 is 16 amino acids. Germline-derived CDR1 and CDR2 are DFQATT and SNEGSKA (reference sequence). Trimming stripped 1 base from V and 0 bases from J, with 14 bases between. CDR3 sequence: CSARGDYLGSTDTQYF. CDR3 coding DNA: TGCAGTGCTAGAGGCGACTACCTGGGAAGCACAGATACGCAGTATTTT.

This clonotype was detected ten times or more. This chain joins TRBV5-4 and TRBJ2-7, with 8 bases identical to TRBD2. CDR3 length: 15 residues. Unmatched junction bases numbered 6, after V lost 0 bases and J lost 4 bases. Per germline, CDR1 SGHNT and CDR2 YYREEE (reference sequence). The CDR3 protein is CASSLVGTRGYEQYF. CDR3 DNA sequence: TGTGCCAGCAGCTTGGTAGGGACTAGGGGGTACGAGCAGTACTTC.

This clonotype showed up just a few times. This chain links TRBV27 with TRBJ2-1; 9 bases line up with TRBD1. Germline V gene sequence: CDR1 MNHEY, CDR2 SMNVEV (reference sequence). J gave up 2 bases and V 5 bases, and 4 bases lay outside the gene matches. CDR3 length: 15 amino acids. The CDR3 DNA reads TGTGCCAGCAGTCCACAGGGGGCACCCTACAATGAGCAGTTCTTC. Translated: CASSPQGAPYNEQFF.

In its sample, this clonotype was seen many times. This sequence joins TRBV27 and TRBJ2-1; 8 nucleotides align to TRBD1. The germline V gene encodes CDR1 MNHEY and CDR2 SMNVEV (reference sequence). The CDR3 totals 14 residues. V shed 4 bases, J shed 4 bases, and the junction held 3 bases outside the gene matches. The CDR3 DNA sequence: TGTGCCAGCAGTTCCGGGACAGGATACAATGAGCAGTTCTTC. Translated, it gives CASSSGTGYNEQFF.

This clonotype was observed a single time. V and J are TRBV29-1 and TRBJ2-7; 7 bases line up with TRBD2. Per germline, CDR1 SQVTM and CDR2 ANQGSEA. V lost 6 bases and J lost 3; bases outside the gene matches: 2. This CDR3 has 11 amino acids. CDR3 coding DNA: TGCAGCGTGGGGGACTACTACGAGCAGTACTTC. Protein: CSVGDYYEQYF.

In its sample, this clonotype was seen a few times. This rearrangement joins TRBV5-6 to TRBJ2-2; D is unclear. Trimming pared 2 bases from V and 4 bases from J, leaving 30 bases between. Per the germline V gene, CDR1 is SGHDT and CDR2 is YYEEEE. CDR3 length: 21 residues. CDR3 protein: CASSFNEAYKLYRRSTGELFF. The CDR3 nucleotides are TGTGCCAGCAGCTTTAATGAGGCCTATAAGTTGTACAGAAGAAGCACCGGGGAGCTGTTTTTT. The full variable domain, rest sourced from reference TRBV5-6 and TRBJ2-2, is DAGVTQSPTHLIKTRGQQVTLRCSPKSGHDTVSWYQQALGQGPQFIFQYYEEEERQRGNFPDRFSGHQFPNYSSELNVNALLLGDSALYLCASSFNEAYKLYRRSTGELFFGEGSRLTVL.

The sample holds a few counts of this clonotype. CDR3 coding DNA: TGTGCCATCAGTCCGGACAGGATGGCGTACGAGCAGTACTTC. This codes for CAISPDRMAYEQYF. The chain couples TRBV10-3 to TRBJ2-7, with TRBD1 matching over 7 bases. The V segment lost 5 bases and the J segment 4 bases; nucleotides outside the gene matches: 8. CDR1 is ENHRY, CDR2 SYGVKD, per germline. The CDR3 is 14 residues long.

At least ten counts were recorded for this clonotype. CDR3 loop: CASSPGEGETQYF. CDR3 nucleotides: TGTGCCAGCAGTCCAGGGGAAGGGGAGACCCAGTACTTC. The chain links TRBV28 to TRBJ2-5; D may be TRBD1 (6 bases). This CDR3 spans 13 amino acids. Germline CDR1 is MDHEN and CDR2 is SYDVKM. The V and J ends lost 5 bases and 5 bases respectively, with 12 bases between them.

CDR3 coding DNA: TGCAGTGCTAGGTTCTCCAGGGAGACTTCACCCCTCCACTTT. It translates to CSARFSRETSPLHF. The chain links TRBV20-1 to TRBJ1-6; D perhaps matches TRBD1 (5 bases). This CDR3 region has 14 residues. The germline gives CDR1 DFQATT, CDR2 SNEGSKA (reference sequence). V lost 3 bases to trimming and J lost 9 bases, with 15 bases between them.

The gene calls are TRBV10-3 and TRBJ2-1; D call uncertain. V gave up 6 bases and J gave up 5 bases, with 11 bases separating them. The CDR3 is 13 residues long. Germline lookup yields CDR1 ENHRY and CDR2 SYGVKD. This chain's CDR3 is CAIRLDGDNEQFF. The CDR3 nucleotides read TGTGCCATCAGGTTAGATGGGGACAATGAGCAGTTCTTC.